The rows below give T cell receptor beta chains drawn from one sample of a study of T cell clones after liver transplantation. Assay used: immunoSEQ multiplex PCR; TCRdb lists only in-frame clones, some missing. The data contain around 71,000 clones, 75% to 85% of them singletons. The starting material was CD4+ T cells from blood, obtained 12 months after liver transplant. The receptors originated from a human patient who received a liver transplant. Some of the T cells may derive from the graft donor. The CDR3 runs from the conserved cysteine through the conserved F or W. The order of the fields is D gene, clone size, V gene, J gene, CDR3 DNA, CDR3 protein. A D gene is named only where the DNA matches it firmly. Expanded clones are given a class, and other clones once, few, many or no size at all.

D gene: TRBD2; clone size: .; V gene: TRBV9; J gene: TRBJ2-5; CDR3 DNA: TGTGCCAGTAACCGGGGGGGAGAGACCCAGTACTTC; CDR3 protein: CASNRGGETQYF
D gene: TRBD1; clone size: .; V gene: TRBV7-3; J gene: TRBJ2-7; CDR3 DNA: TGTGCCAGCAGCCCAGACAGGGGATATCGGGAGCAGTACTTC; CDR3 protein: CASSPDRGYREQYF
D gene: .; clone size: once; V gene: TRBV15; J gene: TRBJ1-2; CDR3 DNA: TGTGCCACAACCAGAGAATTAGGCGTTAACTATGGCTACACCTTC; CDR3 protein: CATTRELGVNYGYTF
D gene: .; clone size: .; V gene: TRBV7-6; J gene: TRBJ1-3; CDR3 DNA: TGTGCCAGCAGCTTAGTATTAGGGCCGCAGCCCGGAAACACCATATATTTT; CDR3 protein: CASSLVLGPQPGNTIYF
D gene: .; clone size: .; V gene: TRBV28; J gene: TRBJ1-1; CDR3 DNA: TGTGCCAGCACTACGCCAAACACTGAAGCTTTCTTT; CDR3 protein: CASTTPNTEAFF
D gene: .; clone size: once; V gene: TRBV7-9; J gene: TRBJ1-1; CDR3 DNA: TGTGCCAGCAGCTTAGTAGGAGAGCAGGAAGCTTTCTTT; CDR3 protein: CASSLVGEQEAFF
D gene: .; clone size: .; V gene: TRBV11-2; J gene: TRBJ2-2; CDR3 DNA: TGTGCCAGCAGCTTAGCCCGGAGCACCGGGGAGCTGTTTTTT; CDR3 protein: CASSLARSTGELFF
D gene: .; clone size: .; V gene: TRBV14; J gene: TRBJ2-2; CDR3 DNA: TGTGCCAGCAGCCAAGATCGTGGGAGAATCACCGGGGAGCTGTTTTTT; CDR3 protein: CASSQDRGRITGELFF
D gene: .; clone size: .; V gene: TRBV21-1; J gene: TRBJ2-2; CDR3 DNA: TGTGCCAGCAGACTGAGATGTTCGACAGACAACACCGGGGAGCTGTTTTTT; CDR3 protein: CASRLRCSTDNTGELFF
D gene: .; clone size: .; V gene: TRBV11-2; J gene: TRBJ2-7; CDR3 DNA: TGTGCCAGCAGCTCCCTAGAGCAGTACTTC; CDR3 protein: CASSSLEQYF
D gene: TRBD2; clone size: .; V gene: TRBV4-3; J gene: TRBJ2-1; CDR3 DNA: TGCGCCAGCAGCCAAGGCGGACTAGCGACCTCGTTAGGTAATGAGCAGTTCTTC; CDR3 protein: CASSQGGLATSLGNEQFF
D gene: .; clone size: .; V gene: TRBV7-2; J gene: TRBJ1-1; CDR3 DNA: TGTGCCAGCAGGTGGAAAGGGTACACTGAAGCTTTCTTT; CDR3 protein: CASRWKGYTEAFF
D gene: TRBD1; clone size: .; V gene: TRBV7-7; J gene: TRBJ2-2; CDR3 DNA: TGTGCCAGCAGTAAGGACAGGGGTTCCGGGGAGCTGTTTTTT; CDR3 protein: CASSKDRGSGELFF
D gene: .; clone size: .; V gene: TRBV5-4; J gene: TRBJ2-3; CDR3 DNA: TGTGCCAGCAGCTTGGCCCAGCGGCGCTCCACAGATACGCAGTATTTT; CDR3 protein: CASSLAQRRSTDTQYF
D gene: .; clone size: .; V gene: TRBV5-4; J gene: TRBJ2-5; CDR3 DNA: TGTGCCAGCAGCTTAGACGGGACGGCCCAAGAGACCCAGTACTTC; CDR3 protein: CASSLDGTAQETQYF
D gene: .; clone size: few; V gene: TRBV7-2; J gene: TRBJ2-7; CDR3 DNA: TGTGCCAGCAAGAGGAGAACCTCCTACGAGCAGTACTTC; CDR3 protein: CASKRRTSYEQYF
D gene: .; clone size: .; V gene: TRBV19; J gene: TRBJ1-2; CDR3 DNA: TGTGCCAGTAGTATACAGGGCAGCACTGCCTATGGCTACACCTTC; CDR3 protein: CASSIQGSTAYGYTF
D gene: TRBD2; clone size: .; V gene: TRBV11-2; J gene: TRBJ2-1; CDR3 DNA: TGTGCCAGCAGCCCCAGACTAGCGGAGAACAATGAGCAGTTCTTC; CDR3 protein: CASSPRLAENNEQFF
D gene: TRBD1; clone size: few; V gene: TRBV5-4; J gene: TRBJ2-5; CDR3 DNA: TGTGCCAGCAGCTTGGCCTTTGAGGGACAGGGGAAAGAGACCCAGTACTTC; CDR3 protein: CASSLAFEGQGKETQYF
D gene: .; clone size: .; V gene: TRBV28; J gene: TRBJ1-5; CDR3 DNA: TGTGCCGGTCGAACGAGTGCTAGCAATCAGCCCCAGCATTTT; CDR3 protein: CAGRTSASNQPQHF
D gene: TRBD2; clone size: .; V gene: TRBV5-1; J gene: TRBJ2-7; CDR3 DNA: TGCGCCAGCAGCTACCTGGCGGGAGGGAGCGAGCAGTACTTC; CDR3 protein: CASSYLAGGSEQYF
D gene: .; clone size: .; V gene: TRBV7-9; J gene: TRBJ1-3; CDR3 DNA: TGTGCCAGCAGCTTTGCGGGTGTTCCGGCCTCTGGAAACACCATATATTTT; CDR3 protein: CASSFAGVPASGNTIYF
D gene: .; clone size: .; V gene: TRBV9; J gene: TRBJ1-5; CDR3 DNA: TGTGCCAGCAGCGGAGGGGAGGGAAAAGCCCCCAGTCAGCCCCAGCATTTT; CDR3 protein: CASSGGEGKAPSQPQHF
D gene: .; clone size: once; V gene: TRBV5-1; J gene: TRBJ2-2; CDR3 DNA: TGCGCCAGCACCCCGGACGGACCAGGCGGGGAGCTGTTTTTT; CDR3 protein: CASTPDGPGGELFF
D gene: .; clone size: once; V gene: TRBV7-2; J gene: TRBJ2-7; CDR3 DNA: TGTGCCAGCAGCTTCGGGCCTCGTTCCCGCTCCTACGAGCAGTACTTC; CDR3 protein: CASSFGPRSRSYEQYF
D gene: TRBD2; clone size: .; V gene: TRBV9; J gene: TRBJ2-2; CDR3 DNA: TGTGCCAGCAGCGTAAATAGCGGGAGAAGGTACACCGGGGAGCTGTTTTTT; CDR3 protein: CASSVNSGRRYTGELFF
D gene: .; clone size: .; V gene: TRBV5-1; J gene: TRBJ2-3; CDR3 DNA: TGCGCCAGCAGCTTGAACGGAAAAGATACGCAGTATTTT; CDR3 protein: CASSLNGKDTQYF
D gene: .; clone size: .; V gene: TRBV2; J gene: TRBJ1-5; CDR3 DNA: TGTGCCAGCAGGGGAGACCTAAATCAGCCCCAGCATTTT; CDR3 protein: CASRGDLNQPQHF
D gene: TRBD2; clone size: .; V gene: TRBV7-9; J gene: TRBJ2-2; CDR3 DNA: TGTGCCAGCAGCCCACTAGCGGGATGGGAGCTGTTTTTT; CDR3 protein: CASSPLAGWELFF
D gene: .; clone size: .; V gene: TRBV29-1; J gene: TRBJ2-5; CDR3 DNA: TGCAGCGTTGATCGGGTCGGGGAGACCCAGTACTTC; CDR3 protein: CSVDRVGETQYF
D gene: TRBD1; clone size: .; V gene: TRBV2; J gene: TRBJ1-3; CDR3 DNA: TGTGCCAGCAGCGGGACAGGGATCGCCTCTGGAAACACCATATATTTT; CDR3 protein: CASSGTGIASGNTIYF
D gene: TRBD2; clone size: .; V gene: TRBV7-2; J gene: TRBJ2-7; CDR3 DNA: TGTGCCAGCAGCATAGCGGGGAGGCACTACGAGCAGTACTTC; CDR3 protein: CASSIAGRHYEQYF
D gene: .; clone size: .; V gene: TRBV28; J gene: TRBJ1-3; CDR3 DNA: TGTGCCAGCAGGGTGCGGGGTTCAAACACCATATATTTT; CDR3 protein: CASRVRGSNTIYF
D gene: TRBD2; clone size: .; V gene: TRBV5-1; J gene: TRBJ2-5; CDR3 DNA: TGCGCCAGCAGCTTGGCGGCTAGCGGGAGTCTCGACCAAGAGACCCAGTACTTC; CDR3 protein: CASSLAASGSLDQETQYF
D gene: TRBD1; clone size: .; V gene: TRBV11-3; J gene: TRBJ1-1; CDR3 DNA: TGTGCCAGCGCGAAAGGGATACAGGGGGGGAACACTGAAGCTTTCTTT; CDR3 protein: CASAKGIQGGNTEAFF
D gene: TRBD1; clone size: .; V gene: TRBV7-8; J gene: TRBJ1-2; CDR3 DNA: TGTGCCAGCAGCCCGCGGGACAGGGGTGACTATGGCTACACCTTC; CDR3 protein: CASSPRDRGDYGYTF
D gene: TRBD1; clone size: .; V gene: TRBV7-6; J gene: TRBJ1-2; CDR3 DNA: TGTGCCAGCAGCGCCCGGCCGGGACAGCCTTATGGCTACACCTTC; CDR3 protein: CASSARPGQPYGYTF
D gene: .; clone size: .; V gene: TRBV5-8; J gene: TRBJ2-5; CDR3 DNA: TGTGCCAGCAGTCCCGGGTCCTCCAGGGCGGAGACCCAGTACTTC; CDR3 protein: CASSPGSSRAETQYF
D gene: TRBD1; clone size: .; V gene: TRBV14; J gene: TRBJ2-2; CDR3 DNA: TGTGCCAGCAGCCCTAGAAGGGACAGTTGGGCCGGGGAGCTGTTTTTT; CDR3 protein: CASSPRRDSWAGELFF
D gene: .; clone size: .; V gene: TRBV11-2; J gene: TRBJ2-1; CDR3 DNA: TGTGCCAGCAGCCTTCGGACAGAGCAGTTCTTC; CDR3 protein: CASSLRTEQFF
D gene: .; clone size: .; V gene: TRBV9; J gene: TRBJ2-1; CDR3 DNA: TGTGCCAGCAGCGTAGGGGGCCGTCCCCACACGAATGAGCAGTTCTTC; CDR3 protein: CASSVGGRPHTNEQFF
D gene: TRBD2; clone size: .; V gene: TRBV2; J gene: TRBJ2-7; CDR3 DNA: TGTGCCAGCAGGCCGGGACTAGGGTTCTACGAGCAGTACTTC; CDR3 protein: CASRPGLGFYEQYF
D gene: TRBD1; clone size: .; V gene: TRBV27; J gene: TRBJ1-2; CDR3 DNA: TGTGCCAGCAGTATCAACAGGGGTAGGGGCTACACCTTC; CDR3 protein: CASSINRGRGYTF
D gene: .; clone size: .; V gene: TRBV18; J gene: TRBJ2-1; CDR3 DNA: TGTGCCAGCTCACCACCGGTTATCGCGGACGTACCATTCTTC; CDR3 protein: CASSPPVIADVPFF
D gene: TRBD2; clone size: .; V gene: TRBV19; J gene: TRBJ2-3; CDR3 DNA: TGTGCCAGCAGGACTAGCCCAAACACAGATACGCAGTATTTT; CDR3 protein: CASRTSPNTDTQYF
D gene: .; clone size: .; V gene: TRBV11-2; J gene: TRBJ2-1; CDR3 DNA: TGTGCCAGCAGCCCGGGAGGGACAGGGAATGCAGAGCAGTTCTTC; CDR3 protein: CASSPGGTGNAEQFF
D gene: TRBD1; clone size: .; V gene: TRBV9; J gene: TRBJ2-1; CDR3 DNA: TGTGCCAGCAGCGGAGGTCGTAGACAGGGTAGGAATGAGCAGTTCTTC; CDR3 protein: CASSGGRRQGRNEQFF
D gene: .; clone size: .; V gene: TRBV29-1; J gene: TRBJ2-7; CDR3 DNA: TGCAGCGGCCCTGACAGGGAGGCCTCCTACGAGCAGTACTTC; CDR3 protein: CSGPDREASYEQYF
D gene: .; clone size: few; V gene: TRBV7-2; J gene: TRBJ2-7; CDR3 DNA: TGTGCCAGCAGCCAGGGGAGGGAGGGCAACGAGCAGTACTTC; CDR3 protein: CASSQGREGNEQYF